This T cell receptor beta chain came from a study of blood T cell repertoires in COVID-19. As for the study in general: The origin of the acute and convalescent COVID-19 samples was the United States, Italy and Spain.

Per the germline V gene, CDR1 is KGHSH and CDR2 is LQKENI. The CDR3 is 13 residues long. The V end lost 5 bases, the J end lost 1 base, and 8 bases lay between the germline ends. This clone was picked up a small number of times. Methods used by the authors: Cell counts per sample came from amplifying reference gene primers. Here immunoSEQ multiplex PCR was the method, and the copy in TCRdb shows in-frame clones only, minus some. Clonal size and the V and J genes are those of that table, whereas D and trimming came from the DNA. The sample records some 250,000 clones, about 80% being singletons. The chain links TRBV18 to TRBJ2-5, with D hard to call. The receptor comes from a young man who had recovered from COVID-19. The sequencing sample was made of peripheral blood. CDR3 sequence reads: CASSSLLQETQYF. CDR3 coding DNA: TGTGCCAGCTCATCCTTACTCCAAGAGACCCAGTACTTC.